The 17 T cell receptor beta chains given below trace back to one sample, sequenced in a study of blood T cell repertoires in COVID-19. Libraries were prepared by immunoSEQ multiplex PCR; TCRdb keeps only in-frame clonotypes and omits some of them. The profile covers roughly 120,000 clones, with 70% to 90% appearing a single time and around 2% taken by the ten largest. The sequenced sample was peripheral blood. Source of these receptors: a man younger than 45 with acute or convalescent COVID-19.

The rearrangement links TRBV19 to TRBJ1-1; no clear D gene. The V end was cut by 7 bases, the J end by 10 bases, with 19 bases between. The CDR3 is made up of 13 amino acids. CDR1 LNHDA and CDR2 SQIVND come from the germline V gene (reference sequence). The CDR3 coding sequence is TGTGCCAGTAACGACGACCCAGGCAAAAGAGCTTTCTTT. Translating gives CASNDDPGKRAFF.

This rearrangement joins TRBV11-2 to TRBJ1-2, with D uncertain. From germline, CDR1 is SGHAT and CDR2 FQNNGV. The CDR3 extends over 13 amino acids. V gave up 5 bases and J gave up 4 bases, with 11 bases separating them. CDR3 residues: CASSPTPGYGYTF. In DNA form, the CDR3 reads TGTGCCAGCAGCCCGACACCTGGCTATGGCTACACCTTC.

The chain joins TRBV12-2 to TRBJ2-7; the tabulated D call, TRBD2, remains unverified against the DNA. TRBV12-2 is an annotated pseudogene. The CDR3 is made up of 10 amino acids. CDR3 sequence: CASRLEIWYV. CDR3 sequence (DNA): TGTGCAAGTCGCCTCGAGATCTGGTACGTC.

V and J are TRBV14 and TRBJ1-1; TRBD1 might be the D (5 bases). The CDR3 sequence is 14 residues long. From germline, CDR1 is SGHDN and CDR2 FVKESK. Deletions cut 4 bases from V and 1 base from J, with 10 bases between. CDR3 sequence (DNA): TGTGCCAGCAGCCCGGGACTGAGGAACACTGAAGCTTTCTTT. It translates to CASSPGLRNTEAFF. Supplemented by reference TRBV14 and TRBJ1-1, the full variable domain reads EAGVTQFPSHSVIEKGQTVTLRCDPISGHDNLYWYRRVMGKEIKFLLHFVKESKQDESGMPNNRFLAERTGGTYSTLKVQPAELEDSGVYFCASSPGLRNTEAFFGQGTRLTVV.

This chain uses TRBV7-3 with TRBJ2-5, with D perhaps matching TRBD1 (6 bases). V lost 2 bases, J lost 9 bases, and 13 bases lay in between. The CDR3 is made up of 13 amino acids. Germline values: CDR1 SGHTA, CDR2 FQGTGA. The CDR3, as DNA: TGTGCCAGCAGCTTAGGCCAGGGGAGAGCCCAGTACTTC. Translation gives CASSLGQGRAQYF.

V usage is TRBV3-1 (or the pseudogene TRBV3-2) and J usage is TRBJ2-7; unclear D gene. CDR1 is LGHDT, CDR2 YNNKEL, per germline (reference sequence). The V end was cut by 6 bases, the J end by 3 bases, with 6 bases between. The CDR3 extends over 11 amino acids. Here the CDR3 DNA reads TGTGCCAGCAGTGCGTACTACGAGCAGTACTTC. This translates into CASSAYYEQYF.

This clone was seen a few times. The V gene is TRBV15, the J gene TRBJ1-6; D remains unclear. The CDR3 is 12 residues long. The germline V and J ends were trimmed by 3 bases and 7 bases, with 4 bases remaining between them. Germline CDR1 and CDR2: LNHNV and YYDKDF (reference sequence). CDR3 amino acids: CATSRENSPLHF. For the CDR3, the DNA is TGTGCCACCAGCAGGGAGAATTCACCCCTCCACTTT.

This clone was seen repeatedly, ten times or more. The V gene is TRBV10-1, the J gene TRBJ2-7, with D possibly matching TRBD2 (6 bases). The length of the CDR3 is 15 residues. V lost 11 bases and J lost 0, with 20 bases in between. The V gene's germline CDR1 is WNHNN and CDR2 SYGVQD (reference sequence). The CDR3 DNA sequence: TGCGCCGGCATGTATCCCCTCGGGGGCTCCTACGAGCAGTACGTC. Translated: CAGMYPLGGSYEQYV.

The rearrangement joins TRBV6-5 to TRBJ1-1; TRBD1 matches 10 bases. The CDR3 length is 15 residues. V gave up 8 bases and J gave up 0 bases; unmatched junction bases: 6. Germline lookup yields CDR1 MNHEY and CDR2 SVGAGI. In DNA form, the CDR3 reads TGTGCCAGCCTCCGGGACAGGGGATTGAACACTGAAGCTTTCTTT. Translated: CASLRDRGLNTEAFF.

This chain uses TRBV7-8 with TRBJ1-6; the D gene is possibly TRBD1 (6 bases). Trimming pared 6 bases from V and 4 bases from J, leaving 19 bases between. This CDR3 region has 17 residues. Per the germline V gene, CDR1 is SGHVS and CDR2 is FQNEAQ. In nucleotides, the CDR3 is TGTGCCAGCAGTCCAAGACAGGAAGATATATATAATTCACCCCTCCACTTT. This encodes CASSPRQEDIYNSPLHF.

The rearrangement links TRBV10-3 to TRBJ2-1, with 8 bases identical to TRBD1. The V gene end was trimmed by 2 bases and the J gene end by 8 bases; junction bases not matched to a gene: 5. The CDR3 extends over 14 amino acids. The V gene's germline CDR1 is ENHRY and CDR2 SYGVKD. CDR3 residues: CAISEQDRGDEQFF. Written as DNA, the CDR3 is TGTGCCATCAGTGAGCAAGACAGGGGCGATGAGCAGTTCTTC.

The CDR3 loop reads CASSSGDTEAFF. For the CDR3, the DNA is TGTGCCAGCAGCTCAGGGGACACTGAAGCTTTCTTT. The chain recombines TRBV28 with TRBJ1-1; a weak D match, TRBD1 (6 bases). The V end was cut by 6 bases, the J end by 3 bases, with 8 bases between. CDR1 is MDHEN, CDR2 SYDVKM, per germline. This CDR3 comprises 12 residues.

The count of this clone is one. The V gene is TRBV5-1, the J gene TRBJ2-3, with 9 bases that match TRBD1. The germline gives CDR1 SGHRS, CDR2 YFSETQ. This CDR3 is 16 amino acids long. J was trimmed by 0 bases and V by 0 bases; bases with no gene match: 2. The CDR3 nucleotides read TGCGCCAGCAGCTTGGAACAGGGGGCAAGCACAGATACGCAGTATTTT. This codes for CASSLEQGASTDTQYF. Variable domain in full (rest from reference TRBV5-1 and TRBJ2-3): KAGVTQTPRYLIKTRGQQVTLSCSPISGHRSVSWYQQTPGQGLQFLFEYFSETQRNKGNFPGRFSGRQFSNSRSEMNVSTLELGDSALYLCASSLEQGASTDTQYFGPGTRLTVL.

The chain uses TRBV6-5 and TRBJ1-1, with 8 positions matching TRBD1. There are 13 residues in the CDR3. Trimming cost V 5 bases and J 5 bases; bases outside gene matches: 4. Per the germline V gene, CDR1 is MNHEY and CDR2 is SVGAGI. The CDR3: CASSRTGTTEAFF. In DNA, the CDR3 is TGTGCCAGCAGTCGGACAGGGACGACTGAAGCTTTCTTT.

This clone showed up just a few times. This chain joins TRBV27 and TRBJ2-1; 12 nucleotides match TRBD1. Germline CDR1 MNHEY, CDR2 SMNVEV (reference sequence). With V trimmed by 6 bases and J by 7 bases, 7 bases remained unmatched. The CDR3 loop spans 15 amino acids. CDR3 sequence reads: CASSAGTGGRNEQFF. The CDR3 nucleotides read TGTGCCAGCAGCGCCGGGACAGGGGGCAGGAATGAGCAGTTCTTC.

The genes are TRBV5-5 and TRBJ1-1; D is perhaps TRBD1 (5 bases). Trimming removed 0 bases from V and 1 base from J, with 16 bases in between. Germline V gene data show CDR1 as SGHKS and CDR2 as YYEKEE (reference sequence). CDR3 size: 17 residues. CDR3 sequence reads: CASSLGGFGGRNTEAFF. The CDR3 DNA reads as TGTGCCAGCAGCTTGGGGGGCTTCGGTGGTAGGAACACTGAAGCTTTCTTT.

This rearrangement joins TRBV5-5 to TRBJ1-2, with 10 bases lining up with TRBD1. V shed 1 base and J 6 bases; nucleotides not matched to a gene: 3. Germline lookup yields CDR1 SGHKS and CDR2 YYEKEE (reference sequence). The CDR3 has 14 residues. CDR3 coding DNA: TGTGCCAGCAGCTTGTCTGGGACAGGGGATGGCTACACCTTC. Amino acid sequence: CASSLSGTGDGYTF.